Listed below are T cell receptor beta chains from one sample, sequenced in a study of cytomegalovirus exposure and HLA in healthy donors. Using immunoSEQ multiplex PCR, the repertoire was profiled, and TCRdb retains in-frame clones only, with some absent. The table shows fewer than 250,000 clones, with more than 75% occurring only once. Sample: PBMCs. All receptors come from a man aged 18 to 30 in good health and CMV-seronegative. Both conserved end residues are part of each CDR3. The D gene is left open where the match is weak. Clone size is not always given. Where it is, it says once, few, many or a class for expanded clones.

j_call,v_call,clone_size,d_call,cdr3_aa,cdr3_nt
TRBJ1-6,TRBV7-2,once,.,CASSIQGRSPLHF,TGTGCCAGCAGCATACAGGGCCGTTCACCCCTCCACTTT
TRBJ2-1,TRBV13,few,TRBD1,CASSSPEGASSSYNEQFF,TGTGCCAGCAGCTCCCCCGAGGGGGCCTCTAGCTCCTACAATGAGCAGTTCTTC
TRBJ2-7,TRBV7-8,.,.,CASSLEPRNGYYEQYF,TGTGCCAGCAGCTTAGAACCCCGGAACGGGTACTACGAGCAGTACTTC
TRBJ2-7,TRBV4-1,.,.,CASSQGHEQYF,TGCGCCAGCAGCCAAGGGCACGAGCAGTACTTC
TRBJ2-7,TRBV6-4,once,TRBD1,CASRPDRDSYEQYF,TGTGCCAGCAGACCCGACAGGGACTCCTACGAGCAGTACTTC
TRBJ2-5,TRBV5-5,.,.,CASSLVGGSQETQYF,TGTGCCAGCAGCTTGGTAGGCGGGTCCCAAGAGACCCAGTACTTC
TRBJ2-1,TRBV25-1,.,.,CASSELTPTYNEQFF,TGTGCCAGCAGTGAGTTAACTCCCACCTACAATGAGCAGTTCTTC
TRBJ2-7,TRBV7-2,.,.,CASSFNSYYEQYF,TGTGCCAGCAGCTTCAACTCATACTACGAGCAGTACTTC
TRBJ2-1,TRBV18,.,.,CASSLKDSNEQFF,TGTGCCAGCTCACTCAAAGATAGCAATGAGCAGTTCTTC
TRBJ1-5,TRBV7-8,.,TRBD1,CASSETGWTNQPQHF,TGTGCCAGCAGCGAGACAGGGTGGACCAATCAGCCCCAGCATTTT
TRBJ2-7,TRBV4-1,.,TRBD1,CASSSGRGQGVEQYF,TGCGCCAGCAGCTCTGGCAGGGGGCAGGGGGTCGAGCAGTACTTC
TRBJ1-3,TRBV5-1,.,.,CASSLESRGNTIYF,TGCGCCAGCAGCTTGGAGTCGCGGGGAAACACCATATATTTT
TRBJ2-1,TRBV7-2,.,.,CASSSRGPLSSYNEQFF,TGTGCCAGCAGCTCGCGGGGGCCGTTGAGCTCCTACAATGAGCAGTTCTTC
TRBJ2-3,TRBV5-4,.,.,CASSFSTDTQYF,TGTGCCAGCAGCTTCTCCACAGATACGCAGTATTTT
TRBJ2-5,TRBV2,.,.,CASRGDQETQYF,TGTGCCAGCAGGGGAGACCAAGAGACCCAGTACTTC
TRBJ2-7,TRBV28,.,TRBD1,CASTIRQGFLYEQYF,TGTGCCAGCACCATTCGACAGGGGTTCCTCTACGAGCAGTACTTC
TRBJ1-5,TRBV28,.,.,CASSFRSSNQPQHF,TGTGCCAGCAGTTTCCGGTCTAGCAATCAGCCCCAGCATTTT
TRBJ2-5,TRBV30,.,TRBD1,CAWTSGQGGETQYF,TGTGCCTGGACCTCCGGACAGGGGGGAGAGACCCAGTACTTC
TRBJ2-7,TRBV29-1,.,TRBD2,CSVRTSGTYEQYF,TGCAGCGTCCGGACTAGCGGAACCTACGAGCAGTACTTC
TRBJ2-7,TRBV7-3,.,TRBD1,CASSLIFYPGGYEQYF,TGTGCCAGCAGCTTAATTTTTTACCCAGGGGGCTACGAGCAGTACTTC
TRBJ2-7,TRBV20-1,.,.,CSGGPSYEQYF,TGCAGCGGGGGGCCCTCCTACGAGCAGTACTTC
TRBJ1-5,TRBV6-4,.,.,CASSLTGVQYSNQPQHF,TGTGCCAGCAGTTTGACCGGGGTACAGTATAGCAATCAGCCCCAGCATTTT
TRBJ1-6,TRBV28,once,.,CASSLSYYRDNSPLHF,TGTGCCAGCAGTTTGAGCTATTACAGGGACAATTCACCCCTCCACTTT
TRBJ2-5,TRBV4-2,.,.,CASSQSPLSGQETQYF,TGTGCCAGCAGCCAAAGTCCGCTTAGCGGACAAGAGACCCAGTACTTC
TRBJ1-2,TRBV28,.,.,CASSPNTYGYTF,TGTGCCAGCAGTCCCAACACCTATGGCTACACCTTC